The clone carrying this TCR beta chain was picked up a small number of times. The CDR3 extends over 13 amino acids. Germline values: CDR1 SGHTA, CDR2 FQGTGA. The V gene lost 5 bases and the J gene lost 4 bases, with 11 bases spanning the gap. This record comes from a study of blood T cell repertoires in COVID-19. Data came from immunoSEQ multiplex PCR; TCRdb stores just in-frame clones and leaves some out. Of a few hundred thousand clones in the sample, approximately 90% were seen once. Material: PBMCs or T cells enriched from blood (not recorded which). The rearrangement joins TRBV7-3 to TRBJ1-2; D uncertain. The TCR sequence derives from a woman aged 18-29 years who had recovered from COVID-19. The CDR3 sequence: CASSPNGRYGYTF. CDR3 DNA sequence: TGTGCCAGCAGCCCCAACGGTCGCTATGGCTACACCTTC.